Below, one T cell receptor (beta chain) is given with its context. The target antigen is unknown. Germline values: CDR1 SQVTM, CDR2 ANQGSEA. The V gene lost 0 bases and the J gene lost 7 bases, with 19 bases spanning the gap. The CDR3 extends over 15 amino acids. TCRbeta library preparation incorporated unique molecular identifiers. TCRdb itself ran the PCR reads through MiXCR, one entry per CDR3 protein. Of 350,000 to 500,000 distinct CDR3 sequences in the sample, approximately 42% were seen once. The data originate from a study of T-cell reconstitution after alpha-beta-depleted transplantation in children. General study results and limits: T cells produced anew were the main source of T-cell counts and diversity one year after transplant. As was reported, about two months after transplant, alpha-beta T cells came from several hundred expanded graft clones. TCRbeta diversity was high at day 60 in some patients (a result of surviving recipient T cells and thymic progenitors).

This rearrangement joins TRBV29-1 to TRBJ2-7; possible D gene TRBD1, 5 bases. This clonotype was sampled from a girl aged 2 to 10 with aplastic anemia, due to receive a stem cell transplant. The sample here was PBMCs, taken before TCRalphabeta/CD19-depleted stem cell transplant. The CDR3 nucleotides are TGCAGCGTTGAAGAAGAACAGGCCTCCCGTGGGGAGCAGTACTTC. Residues: CSVEEEQASRGEQYF.